This T cell receptor beta chain came from a study of spatial heterogeneity in lung cancer. Study-wide results and caveats: Counts that tracked tumor mutation counts were those of expanded intratumoral alpha and beta TCRs.

Turning to this clonotype: Its antigen is as yet unknown.

MiXCR was run by TCRdb on the 5' RACE reads, yielding one entry per CDR3 protein. Among more than 2,000 distinct CDR3 sequences listed, roughly 35% were seen once. Germline CDR1 and CDR2: SGHNT and YENEEA. V was shortened by 8 bases and J by 4 bases, with 10 bases between the two germline ends. The CDR3 runs 12 residues. Time point noted: sample taken at primary tumor resection. No cell sorting; template was whole RNA from tumor, lung tissue or PBMC. This chain links TRBV11-3 with TRBJ2-3, with no clear D. This clonotype originated in a male donor with early-stage non-small cell lung cancer. The source material was lung tumor tissue, sampled at surgery. The CDR3 loop is CASQGSADTQYF. The CDR3 DNA follows: TGTGCCAGCCAAGGGTCGGCAGATACGCAGTATTTT. Variable domain in full (rest from reference TRBV11-3 and TRBJ2-3): EAGVVQSPRYKIIEKKQPVAFWCNPISGHNTLYWYLQNLGQGPELLIRYENEEAVDDSQLPKDRFSAERLKGVDSTLKIQPAELGDSAVYLCASQGSADTQYFGPGTRLTVL.